The 16 T cell receptor beta chains given below trace back to one sample, sequenced in a study of blood T cell repertoires in COVID-19. TCRdb's copy holds only in-frame clones and misses some; the assay was immunoSEQ multiplex PCR. The sample yields approximately 19,000 clones, 70% to 90% seen once. The specimen sequenced was peripheral blood. The receptors come from a human donor in a cohort sampled during active COVID-19. The donor label of this sample is uncertain.

For this clone: Compared with germline, one end of the junction differs, possibly owing to a read error. The chain uses TRBV30 and TRBJ2-1, with D possibly TRBD2 on 6 matching bases. CDR3 length: 15 amino acids. Germline CDR1 GTSNPN, CDR2 SVGIG (reference sequence). CDR3 residues: CASNPGIAVGNKQFF. The CDR3 DNA sequence: TGTGCCTCCAACCCGGGGATAGCGGTTGGCAATAAGCAGTTCTTC.

The genes are TRBV3-1 (or the pseudogene TRBV3-2) and TRBJ1-5; D remains unclear. Trimming left V 6 bases short and J 3 bases short, with 9 bases between. The CDR3 contains 13 residues. The V gene's germline CDR1 is LGHDT and CDR2 YNNKEL (reference sequence). The CDR3 DNA sequence: TGTGCCAGCAGTTACAGCCCCAATCAGCCCCAGCATTTT. This encodes CASSYSPNQPQHF.

This clone has just one count. This chain connects TRBV19 to TRBJ1-1; TRBD1 aligns across 9 bases. CDR1 LNHDA and CDR2 SQIVND come from the germline V gene (reference sequence). The junction had 4 bases not matched to a gene; V was cut back by 5 bases and J by 3 bases. The CDR3 is 14 residues long. The CDR3: CASSVGTGHTEAFF. DNA of the CDR3: TGTGCCAGTAGTGTTGGGACAGGGCACACTGAAGCTTTCTTT.

The sample holds one count of this clone. The rearrangement uses TRBV18 and TRBJ2-1, with 11 bases aligning to TRBD2. The CDR3 covers 20 residues. Germline V gene data show CDR1 as KGHSH and CDR2 as LQKENI. Trimming removed 1 base from V and 3 bases from J; junction bases left unmatched: 14. The CDR3 reads CASSPLAGGPLTTFYNEQFF. The CDR3 nucleotides are TGTGCCAGCTCACCACTAGCGGGAGGGCCGCTGACTACTTTCTACAATGAGCAGTTCTTC. Filled out from reference TRBV18 and TRBJ2-1, the complete variable domain reads NAGVMQNPRHLVRRRGQEARLRCSPMKGHSHVYWYRQLPEEGLKFMVYLQKENIIDESGMPKERFSAEFPKEGPSILRIQQVVRGDSAAYFCASSPLAGGPLTTFYNEQFFGPGTRLTVL.

This chain links TRBV2 with TRBJ2-5; possibly TRBD2 for D (5 bases). This CDR3 is 13 amino acids long. The germline V gene encodes CDR1 SNHLY and CDR2 FYNNEI. V was shortened by 10 bases and J by 2 bases, with 14 bases between the two germline ends. CDR3 DNA sequence: TGTGCCACTCGACTAAACCGACAAGAGACCCAGTACTTC. It encodes CATRLNRQETQYF.

The chain uses TRBV5-5 and TRBJ1-2; the D gene is possibly TRBD1 (6 bases). This CDR3 has 14 residues. V lost 2 bases and J 4 bases, leaving 12 bases between the germline ends. The V gene's germline CDR1 is SGHKS and CDR2 YYEKEE (reference sequence). The CDR3 here is CASSFDRRTYGYTF. The CDR3 nucleotides are TGTGCCAGCAGCTTTGACAGGCGAACCTATGGCTACACCTTC.

The chain employs TRBV28 and TRBJ2-7; 7 bases match TRBD1. This CDR3 contains 14 residues. V lost 6 bases and J lost 2; bases outside the gene matches: 7. Looked up from germline, CDR1 is MDHEN and CDR2 is SYDVKM. CDR3 sequence: CASRSPGQPYEQYF. CDR3 sequence (DNA): TGTGCCAGCAGGTCCCCGGGACAGCCCTACGAGCAGTACTTC.

This rearrangement joins TRBV5-4 to TRBJ1-1; weak D call: TRBD1 (5 bases). Germline V CDR1 and CDR2: SGHNT, YYREEE (reference sequence). The V end lost 5 bases, the J end lost 8 bases, and 13 bases lay between the germline ends. The CDR3 sequence is 12 residues long. The CDR3 loop reads CASRTSGREAFF. The CDR3, as DNA: TGTGCCAGCAGGACCTCAGGGAGGGAAGCTTTCTTT.

The chain has TRBV2 and TRBJ2-1; 7 nucleotides align to TRBD1. V lost 5 bases to trimming and J lost 6 bases; unmatched junction nucleotides: 7. CDR1 is SNHLY, CDR2 FYNNEI, per germline. The CDR3 consists of 14 residues. This chain's CDR3 is CASSSRGFGNEQFF. CDR3 in DNA: TGTGCCAGCAGTTCCAGGGGGTTCGGCAATGAGCAGTTCTTC. Together with reference TRBV2 and TRBJ2-1, the CDR3 gives the full variable domain: EPEVTQTPSHQVTQMGQEVILRCVPISNHLYFYWYRQILGQKVEFLVSFYNNEISEKSEIFDDQFSVERPDGSNFTLKIRSTKLEDSAMYFCASSSRGFGNEQFFGPGTRLTVL.

The chain recombines TRBV13 with TRBJ2-7, with 8 bases identical to TRBD2. The CDR3 extends over 15 amino acids. Germline trimming cut 5 bases from V and 0 bases from J; bases unmatched to any gene: 6. Germline CDR1 and CDR2: PRHDT and FYEKMQ (reference sequence). The CDR3 reads CASSTYSGNSYEQYF. CDR3 nucleotide sequence: TGTGCCAGCAGCACCTATAGCGGGAACTCCTACGAGCAGTACTTC. The entire variable domain, with the rest obtained from reference TRBV13 and TRBJ2-7, is as follows: AAGVIQSPRHLIKEKRETATLKCYPIPRHDTVYWYQQGPGQDPQFLISFYEKMQSDKGSIPDRFSAQQFSDYHSELNMSSLELGDSALYFCASSTYSGNSYEQYFGPGTRLTVT.

This chain uses TRBV19 with TRBJ2-5; 7 bases align to TRBD2. Germline V gene sequence: CDR1 LNHDA, CDR2 SQIVND (reference sequence). The junction had 6 bases not matched to a gene; V was cut back by 5 bases and J by 0 bases. This CDR3 region has 15 residues. This chain's CDR3 is CASSDLGLDQETQYF. CDR3 bases: TGTGCCAGTAGTGACCTCGGACTAGACCAAGAGACCCAGTACTTC.

The CDR3 bases are TGTGCCAGCTCACTTGGGGCGGGAAACTCCTACGAGCAGTACTTC. Translated, it gives CASSLGAGNSYEQYF. This chain joins TRBV18 and TRBJ2-7; tentative D call: TRBD2 (6 bases). CDR1 and CDR2 (germline): KGHSH, LQKENI. Trimming took off 4 bases at V and 0 bases at J, with 13 bases between the two ends. This CDR3 region has 15 residues.

The chain joins TRBV19 to TRBJ2-7; 7 bases are a match to TRBD2. J gave up 2 bases and V 5 bases, and 6 bases lay outside the gene matches. Germline V gives CDR1 LNHDA, CDR2 SQIVND (reference sequence). The CDR3 contains 14 residues. CDR3 sequence reads: CASSAGDGAYEQYF. The CDR3 bases are TGTGCCAGTAGTGCGGGGGACGGAGCCTACGAGCAGTACTTC.

The rearrangement joins TRBV18 to TRBJ2-1, with 11 bases fitting TRBD2. The V and J ends lost 3 bases and 12 bases, in that order; junction bases with no gene match: 4. This CDR3 is 13 amino acids long. The germline CDR1 and CDR2 sequences are KGHSH and LQKENI. The CDR3 protein is CASSPTSGSAQFF. For the CDR3, the DNA is TGTGCCAGCTCACCCACTAGCGGGAGTGCGCAGTTCTTC.

The genes are TRBV2 and TRBJ2-7, with 12 nucleotides matching TRBD2. The CDR3 spans 15 residues. The ends lost 7 bases at V and 1 base at J; junction bases unmatched: 5. Per germline, CDR1 SNHLY and CDR2 FYNNEI. In DNA, the CDR3 is TGTGCCAGCATGCTAGCGGGAGGGCCATCCTACGAGCAGTACTTC. This codes for CASMLAGGPSYEQYF.

The chain is built from TRBV2 and TRBJ2-3; D is undetermined. Trimming removed 4 bases from V and 3 bases from J, with 8 bases in between. Germline V CDR1 and CDR2: SNHLY, FYNNEI. The CDR3 totals 13 residues. The CDR3 reads CASSARWTDTQYF. Here the CDR3 DNA reads TGTGCCAGCAGTGCTAGGTGGACAGATACGCAGTATTTT.